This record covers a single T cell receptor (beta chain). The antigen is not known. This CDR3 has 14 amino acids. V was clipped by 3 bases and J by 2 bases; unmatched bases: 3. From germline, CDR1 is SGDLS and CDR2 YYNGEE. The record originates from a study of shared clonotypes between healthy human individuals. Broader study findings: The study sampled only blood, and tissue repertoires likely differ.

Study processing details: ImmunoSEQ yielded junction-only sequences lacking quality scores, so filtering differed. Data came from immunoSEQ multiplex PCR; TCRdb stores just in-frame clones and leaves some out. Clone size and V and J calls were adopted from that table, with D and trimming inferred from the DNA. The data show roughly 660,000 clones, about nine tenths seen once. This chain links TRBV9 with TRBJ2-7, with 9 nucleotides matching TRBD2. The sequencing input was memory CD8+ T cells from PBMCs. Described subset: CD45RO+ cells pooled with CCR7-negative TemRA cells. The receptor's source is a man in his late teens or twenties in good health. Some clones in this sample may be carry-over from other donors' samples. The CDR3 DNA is TGTGCCAGCAGCGAAGGACTAGCGACCTACGAGCAGTACTTC. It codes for CASSEGLATYEQYF.